Shown below are 11 T cell receptor beta chains from a single sample sequenced in a study of control samples from healthy donors and cancer patients. Repertoires were generated with immunoSEQ multiplex PCR, while TCRdb's copy carries only in-frame clones and drops some. The sample holds 65,000 to 75,000 clones, roughly 84% seen once. The sequencing sample was made of blood. Source of these receptors: a woman in her fifties or sixties in good health.

This clone came up once. The chain links TRBV4-2 to TRBJ2-5; TRBD2 matches at 7 bases. J was trimmed by 2 bases and V by 1 base; bases with no gene match: 4. This CDR3 spans 15 amino acids. CDR1 is LGHNA and CDR2 is YNFKEQ in the germline V gene. The CDR3 bases are TGTGCCAGCAGCCAAGTGATGGGGGGGCAAGAGACCCAGTACTTC. Protein sequence: CASSQVMGGQETQYF.

This clone appeared a single time. The chain carries TRBV20-1 and TRBJ2-7; 14 nucleotides align to TRBD2. The junction had 7 bases not matched to a gene; V was cut back by 3 bases and J by 6 bases. The CDR3 runs 15 residues. Germline CDR1 is DFQATT and CDR2 is SNEGSKA (reference sequence). For the CDR3, the DNA is TGCAGTGCTAGTGTAGGGACTAGCGGGAGCGGCGAGCAGTACTTC. Residues: CSASVGTSGSGEQYF.

J is TRBJ2-5 and V is TRBV3-1 (or the pseudogene TRBV3-2); D not resolved. Trimming removed 1 base at V and 7 bases at J, with 10 bases between. The germline gives CDR1 LGHDT, CDR2 YNNKEL (reference sequence). The CDR3 is made up of 13 amino acids. CDR3 nucleotide sequence: TGTGCCAGCAGCCAAGCACTCAGTGGGACCCAGTACTTC. Its translation: CASSQALSGTQYF.

J is TRBJ2-2 and V is TRBV7-9; weak D call: TRBD2 (6 bases). This CDR3 has 17 residues. CDR1 and CDR2 from the germline V gene are SEHNR and FQNEAQ (reference sequence). Trimming shortened V by 5 bases and J by 7 bases, and 23 bases separated the two germline ends. In nucleotides, the CDR3 is TGTGCCAGCAGCCCGCCCCTTACAACGACCGGGGGCGGGGAGCTGTTTTTT. Its protein product is CASSPPLTTTGGGELFF.

V is TRBV28 and J is TRBJ2-5, with 12 bases that match TRBD1. This CDR3 has 17 amino acids. The germline V gene has CDR1 MDHEN and CDR2 SYDVKM. Unmatched junction bases numbered 6, after V lost 3 bases and J lost 1 base. This CDR3 is CASSFIPGQGAQETQYF. The CDR3 DNA reads TGTGCCAGCAGTTTCATCCCGGGACAGGGGGCCCAAGAGACCCAGTACTTC. Supplemented by reference TRBV28 and TRBJ2-5, the full variable domain reads DVKVTQSSRYLVKRTGEKVFLECVQDMDHENMFWYRQDPGLGLRLIYFSYDVKMKEKGDIPEGYSVSREKKERFSLILESASTNQTSMYLCASSFIPGQGAQETQYFGPGTRLLVL.

The table lists this clone with a few counts. The V gene is TRBV7-6, the J gene TRBJ2-2; D unclear. The CDR3 consists of 14 residues. V lost 2 bases and J lost 6, with 10 bases in between. Per the germline V gene, CDR1 is SGHVS and CDR2 is FNYEAQ. The CDR3 here is CASSLMGSAGELFF. The CDR3 DNA reads as TGTGCCAGCAGCTTAATGGGGTCTGCCGGGGAGCTGTTTTTT.

This clone was seen just once. The rearrangement links TRBV12-3 or TRBV12-4 to TRBJ1-2; 7 bases are shared with TRBD1. Losses at the gene ends were 11 bases for V and 4 bases for J; bases not matched to a gene: 10. This CDR3 is built from 13 residues. CDR3 nucleotide sequence: TGTGCCTCAACCCGGGACAGCTTCTATGGCTACACCTTC. Encoded protein: CASTRDSFYGYTF.

The table lists this clone with a count of one. The rearrangement uses TRBV6-5 and TRBJ2-3; 9 bases are a match to TRBD1. V dropped 3 bases and J dropped 5; count of bases not matched to a gene: 6. The germline CDR1 and CDR2 sequences are MNHEY and SVGAGI. The CDR3 runs 15 residues. The CDR3, as DNA: TGTGCCAGCAGTTATATGGGACAGGGCGGAGATACGCAGTATTTT. Amino acid sequence: CASSYMGQGGDTQYF.

The V call is TRBV19, the J call TRBJ1-5; possible D gene TRBD1, 6 bases. CDR1 and CDR2 (germline): LNHDA, SQIVND (reference sequence). CDR3 length: 15 amino acids. The V and J ends lost 5 bases and 1 base respectively, with 12 bases between them. For the CDR3, the DNA is TGTGCCAGTAGTGTGGACAGCGGGAGCAATCAGCCCCAGCATTTT. Residues: CASSVDSGSNQPQHF.

J is TRBJ2-2 and V is TRBV2, with D possibly matching TRBD1 (5 bases). CDR3 size: 13 residues. Germline V CDR1 and CDR2: SNHLY, FYNNEI. Trimming removed 5 bases from V and 4 bases from J, with 8 bases in between. CDR3 protein: CASSTGVTGELFF. The DNA for the CDR3 is TGTGCCAGCAGTACAGGAGTCACCGGGGAGCTGTTTTTT.

This clone turned up a few times. V is TRBV29-1 and J is TRBJ1-4; D ambiguous. From germline, CDR1 is SQVTM and CDR2 ANQGSEA. Trimming shortened V by 4 bases and J by 0 bases, and 6 bases separated the two germline ends. The CDR3 extends over 13 amino acids. The CDR3 reads CSVVRATNEKLFF. CDR3 in DNA: TGCAGCGTTGTTCGTGCAACTAATGAAAAACTGTTTTTT. The whole variable domain, filled in from reference TRBV29-1 and TRBJ1-4, reads SAVISQKPSRDICQRGTSLTIQCQVDSQVTMMFWYRQQPGQSLTLIATANQGSEATYESGFVIDKFPISRPNLTFSTLTVSNMSPEDSSIYLCSVVRATNEKLFFGSGTQLSVL.